A selection of T cell receptor beta chains follows, all from one sample in a study of metastatic and nonmetastatic thyroid tumors. Via MiXCR, TCRdb re-called the PCR reads. The sample shows approximately 25,000 clones, roughly 19% of them seen only once. The sequencing sample was made of blood. These receptors all come from a male donor with papillary thyroid cancer or a benign thyroid nodule (not recorded which). Some clones in this sample may be carry-over from other donors' samples. CDR3s include the opening cysteine and the closing phenylalanine or tryptophan. A D gene is named only where the DNA matches it firmly.

d_gene,j_gene,v_gene,CDR3aa
.,TRBJ2-3,TRBV7-7,CASSLRAGTADTQYF
.,TRBJ2-3,TRBV7-9,CASSLEAAPTDTQYF
TRBD1,TRBJ1-6,TRBV5-6,CASSLPGGYNSPLHF
.,TRBJ2-5,TRBV4-1,CASSHIFSQRETQYF
TRBD2,TRBJ2-7,TRBV2,CACCHGLAGQDPYEQYF
.,TRBJ2-4,TRBV3-1,CASSRHTTFQYF
.,TRBJ1-5,TRBV28,CASSYGNQPQHF
.,TRBJ2-7,TRBV18,CASSPPSSYEQYF
TRBD2,TRBJ2-3,TRBV7-9,CASTGTSGTDTQYF
TRBD1,TRBJ2-7,TRBV13,CASSPSGTGGYEQYF
TRBD1,TRBJ1-5,TRBV20-1,CSATDRDNQPQHF
TRBD1,TRBJ2-1,TRBV11-3,CASSLSQGVLNEQFF
TRBD2,TRBJ2-1,TRBV2,CASSPSGGAYNEQFF
.,TRBJ1-2,TRBV6-1,CASTEGVQGYGYTF
TRBD2,TRBJ2-1,TRBV20-1,CSAPNLAGVGGFNEQFF
TRBD2,TRBJ2-3,TRBV11-3,CASSGTSGYTDTQYF
TRBD1,TRBJ1-4,TRBV29-1,CSASGTGNEKLFF
.,TRBJ1-4,TRBV20-1,CSATATTNEKLFF
.,TRBJ1-6,TRBV7-8,CASSLPGRSPLHF
TRBD1,TRBJ2-3,TRBV5-1,CATSGQGAPDTQYF
.,TRBJ2-2,TRBV4-2,CASSQETVSGELFF
TRBD1,TRBJ2-7,TRBV6-1,CASSETTGGCYQQYF
TRBD1,TRBJ2-7,TRBV30,CAWNRDRRSEQYF
TRBD2,TRBJ2-5,TRBV11-3,CASSLGGGAGETQYF
.,TRBJ2-3,TRBV6-1,CASSEYGSLYTDTQYF
TRBD1,TRBJ2-3,TRBV24-1,CVTSDTGQGGDMQYF
.,TRBJ2-7,TRBV2,CASIPRGQYEQYF
.,TRBJ1-2,TRBV18,CASSPSGVANYGYTF
.,TRBJ2-1,TRBV20-1,CSARVSRNEQFF
TRBD1,TRBJ2-7,TRBV19,CASSLTGQRTEQYF
TRBD2,TRBJ2-1,TRBV7-3,CASSQPRLAWGSDEQFF
TRBD2,TRBJ2-2,TRBV5-1,CASSLADTGELFF
.,TRBJ2-5,TRBV6-2/TRBV6-3,CASSYGDNVETQYF
TRBD2,TRBJ2-1,TRBV5-1,CASSLVGREHNYNEQFF
TRBD1,TRBJ1-1,TRBV9,CASSVGQGASEAFF
TRBD1,TRBJ2-7,TRBV19,CASSVSGTGLSEQYF
.,TRBJ2-2,TRBV7-3,CASSLDGSNTGELFF
.,TRBJ1-3,TRBV6-5,CASSYKGPNSGNTIYF
.,TRBJ2-6,TRBV27,CASSPQGGGANVLTF
.,TRBJ1-2,TRBV24-1,CATSDYQGGDYGYTF
.,TRBJ2-5,TRBV9,CASSVTGETQYF
TRBD1,TRBJ1-5,TRBV2,CASRGRGGNQPQHF
.,TRBJ2-7,TRBV5-1,CASSLAALGEQYF
.,TRBJ2-1,TRBV5-1,CASSLRDSTPNEQFF
.,TRBJ2-7,TRBV20-1,CSAPDTDEQYF
TRBD1,TRBJ1-2,TRBV13,CASSLSQGAGYGYTF
.,TRBJ1-2,TRBV28,CASSRTGYTF
TRBD1,TRBJ1-1,TRBV27,CASSLQGALSTEAFF
TRBD1,TRBJ2-3,TRBV5-1,CASSVTGGSTDTQYF
.,TRBJ2-1,TRBV4-1,CASSQEFHEQFF
.,TRBJ2-5,TRBV6-5,CASSYSYGEAETQYF
TRBD2,TRBJ2-7,TRBV29-1,CSVRASGVYEQYF
.,TRBJ2-4,TRBV5-6,CASSLGGAAKNIQYF
TRBD1,TRBJ2-1,TRBV24-1,CATSDRGQGARNEQFF
.,TRBJ1-2,TRBV9,CASSTAMGQMNYGYTF